One sample yielded the 27 T cell receptor beta chains listed below, sequenced in a study of blood T cells in healthy people across ages. Together with a sample-barcoded 5' primer, a J-beta primer mix was included in a second PCR lasting roughly 6 to 12 cycles. TCRdb reprocessed the 5' RACE reads with MiXCR, giving one entry per CDR3 protein. In the table there are over 1,200,000 distinct CDR3 sequences, around 59% of which are singletons. The sample taken for sequencing was blood. The source is a man in his late teens or twenties in good health.

The V gene is TRBV28, the J gene TRBJ1-6; maybe TRBD1 (6 bases). The CDR3 spans 14 residues. Trimming removed 8 bases from V and 15 bases from J, with 23 bases in between. Germline values: CDR1 MDHEN, CDR2 SYDVKM. The CDR3 DNA follows: TGTGCCAGCGAGGAGGGGGGGCGCAAGACTGGCCTCCACTTT. Amino acid sequence: CASEEGGRKTGLHF.

This clonotype was counted between two and nine times. V and J are TRBV4-1 and TRBJ2-3; 11 nucleotides match TRBD2. V shed 7 bases and J 0 bases; nucleotides not matched to a gene: 15. The CDR3 runs to 19 residues. Germline CDR1 is MGHRA and CDR2 is YSYEKL. CDR3 sequence: CASTFLAGGGPPSTDTQYF. The CDR3 DNA reads TGCGCCAGCACCTTCTTAGCGGGAGGGGGTCCCCCTAGCACAGATACGCAGTATTTT.

The rearrangement uses TRBV28 and TRBJ2-7, with 9 positions matching TRBD1. The CDR3 has 15 residues. Germline CDR1 MDHEN, CDR2 SYDVKM. The V gene end was trimmed by 2 bases and the J gene end by 0 bases; junction bases not matched to a gene: 2. The CDR3 DNA sequence: TGTGCCAGCAGTTTAGGGGACAGGGCCTCCTACGAGCAGTACTTC. This translates into CASSLGDRASYEQYF. The full variable domain, rest sourced from reference TRBV28 and TRBJ2-7, is DVKVTQSSRYLVKRTGEKVFLECVQDMDHENMFWYRQDPGLGLRLIYFSYDVKMKEKGDIPEGYSVSREKKERFSLILESASTNQTSMYLCASSLGDRASYEQYFGPGTRLTVT.

The rearrangement joins TRBV4-2 to TRBJ2-2; D is perhaps TRBD2 (6 bases). Germline CDR1 and CDR2: LGHNA and YNFKEQ. V was trimmed by 4 bases and J by 0 bases, leaving 15 bases between them. The CDR3 covers 17 residues. The CDR3 sequence is CASSLGAGRTNTGELFF. CDR3 nucleotide sequence: TGTGCCAGCAGCCTAGGGGCAGGGAGGACGAACACCGGGGAGCTGTTTTTT.

V usage is TRBV29-1 and J usage is TRBJ1-2, with 7 bases matching TRBD1. V lost 4 bases, J lost 4 bases, and 12 bases stayed unmatched. The length of the CDR3 is 15 residues. Germline-derived CDR1 and CDR2 are SQVTM and ANQGSEA. CDR3 loop: CSVGQGGGSIYGYTF. CDR3 DNA sequence: TGCAGCGTTGGACAGGGAGGCGGCTCGATCTATGGCTACACCTTC. The full variable domain, with the rest looked up from reference TRBV29-1 and TRBJ1-2, is SAVISQKPSRDICQRGTSLTIQCQVDSQVTMMFWYRQQPGQSLTLIATANQGSEATYESGFVIDKFPISRPNLTFSTLTVSNMSPEDSSIYLCSVGQGGGSIYGYTFGSGTRLTVV.

V is TRBV6-6 and J is TRBJ2-5; 7 bases are shared with TRBD1. V was pared by 6 bases and J by 5 bases, with 9 bases of the junction left unmatched. Germline assignment: CDR1 MNHNY and CDR2 SVGAGI (reference sequence). The CDR3 loop spans 14 amino acids. CDR3: CASRTGKEAETQYF. The CDR3 bases are TGTGCCAGCAGGACAGGGAAAGAAGCGGAGACCCAGTACTTC.

The chain employs TRBV10-3 and TRBJ2-3, with D possibly being TRBD2 (5 bases). The CDR3 spans 13 residues. Germline assignment: CDR1 ENHRY and CDR2 SYGVKD. V was shortened by 7 bases and J by 5 bases, with 13 bases between the two germline ends. For the CDR3, the DNA is TGTGCCATCACCCCCGGGGAGATAGATACGCAGTATTTT. It yields the protein CAITPGEIDTQYF.

This chain uses TRBV4-1 with TRBJ2-5, with D perhaps matching TRBD2 (5 bases). The J call is uncertain, as TRBJ2-7 better fits the DNA end. The length of the CDR3 is 15 residues. Germline-derived CDR1 and CDR2 are MGHRA and YSYEKL. The chain's CDR3 is CASSQIRGSPYEQYF. CDR3 in DNA: TGCGCCAGCAGCCAAATTCGCGGGTCCCCCTACGAGCAGTACTTC.

The genes are TRBV27 and TRBJ2-1; D gene ambiguous. Trimming shortened V by 2 bases and J by 0 bases, and 8 bases separated the two germline ends. CDR1 is MNHEY, CDR2 SMNVEV, per germline (reference sequence). The CDR3 consists of 15 residues. CDR3 protein: CASSLTTGSYNEQFF. The CDR3 bases are TGTGCCAGCAGTTTAACTACTGGCTCCTACAATGAGCAGTTCTTC.

This chain connects TRBV6-6 to TRBJ2-1; D gene uncertain. The V gene lost 0 bases and the J gene lost 7 bases, with 7 bases spanning the gap. The germline gives CDR1 MNHNY, CDR2 SVGAGI (reference sequence). The CDR3 sequence is 13 residues long. Written as DNA, the CDR3 is TGTGCCAGCAGTTACTCTACGCAAAATGAGCAGTTCTTC. This gives the protein CASSYSTQNEQFF.

The V call is TRBV10-3, the J call TRBJ2-5; 8 bases agree with TRBD1. TRBJ2-7 matches the DNA end more closely, so the J call is doubtful. This CDR3 contains 15 residues. The germline CDR1 and CDR2 sequences are ENHRY and SYGVKD. CDR3 loop: CAISFGQGLGDEQYF. For the CDR3, the DNA is TGTGCCATCAGTTTCGGACAGGGCCTGGGGGACGAGCAGTACTTC.

The chain uses TRBV11-3 and TRBJ2-7; tentatively, D is TRBD2 (6 bases). This CDR3 is built from 15 residues. The V and J ends lost 5 bases and 4 bases respectively, with 18 bases between them. In germline, CDR1 is SGHNT, CDR2 YENEEA. In DNA form, the CDR3 reads TGTGCCAGCAGCCCAGCGGAGGGTGGAGGATACGAGCAGTACTTC. As protein: CASSPAEGGGYEQYF.

This clonotype has more than one count but fewer than ten. The CDR3 spells CASGPLSRQTDTQYF. In nucleotides, the CDR3 is TGCGCCAGCGGACCCCTTTCCCGGCAGACAGATACGCAGTATTTT. V is TRBV4-1 and J is TRBJ2-3; D remains unclear. Looked up from germline, CDR1 is MGHRA and CDR2 is YSYEKL. The CDR3 covers 15 residues. The ends were cut back, 8 bases at V and 3 bases at J, with 18 bases in the middle.

The chain couples TRBV14 to TRBJ2-5, with D possibly being TRBD2 (6 bases). Germline V lookup: CDR1 SGHDN, CDR2 FVKESK. V was shortened by 3 bases and J by 7 bases, with 12 bases between the two germline ends. The length of the CDR3 is 13 residues. CDR3 loop: CASSQGGWGTQYF. CDR3 DNA: TGTGCCAGCAGCCAGGGAGGCTGGGGGACCCAGTACTTC.

This clonotype showed up many times. Relative to the germline gene, one junction end is altered; a read error may explain this. The genes are TRBV4-1 and TRBJ2-1; D is unresolved. This CDR3 region has 13 residues. Looked up from germline, CDR1 is MGHRA and CDR2 is YSYEKL. In DNA, the CDR3 is TGTGCCAGCAGTCGGAGCTCCTACAATGAGCAGTTCTTC. Translated, it gives CASSRSSYNEQFF.

This clonotype appeared a few times. This chain uses TRBV29-1 with TRBJ2-7; 8 bases align to TRBD2. With 5 bases clipped from V and 3 bases from J, the junction kept 6 bases outside the gene matches. CDR1 SQVTM and CDR2 ANQGSEA come from the germline V gene. The CDR3 loop spans 13 amino acids. Here the CDR3 reads CSVTGGEGYEQYF. CDR3 in DNA: TGCAGCGTTACCGGGGGGGAAGGCTACGAGCAGTACTTC.

A single count supports this clonotype. The V gene is TRBV27, the J gene TRBJ2-1, with TRBD2 matching 7 bases. The CDR3 extends over 16 amino acids. With V trimmed by 2 bases and J by 0 bases, 4 bases remained unmatched. Per the germline V gene, CDR1 is MNHEY and CDR2 is SMNVEV (reference sequence). CDR3 region: CASSLRGEDSYNEQFF. The CDR3 DNA sequence: TGTGCCAGCAGTTTACGGGGGGAAGACTCCTACAATGAGCAGTTCTTC.

V gene TRBV12-3 or TRBV12-4 combines with J gene TRBJ2-2, with a possible D match to TRBD2 (6 bases). This CDR3 is 15 amino acids long. Deletions cut 3 bases from V and 3 bases from J, with 11 bases between. CDR3 sequence reads: CASSFPGGYTGELFF. DNA of the CDR3: TGTGCCAGCAGTTTCCCCGGGGGTTACACCGGGGAGCTGTTTTTT.

The rearrangement uses TRBV5-5 and TRBJ2-4; no firm D call. There are 13 residues in the CDR3. Trimming left V 1 base short and J 6 bases short, with 8 bases between. Germline V gene sequence: CDR1 SGHKS, CDR2 YYEKEE (reference sequence). The CDR3 region has the DNA TGTGCCAGCAGCTTGAGGCAGACAAACATTCAGTACTTC. Its translation is CASSLRQTNIQYF.

This clonotype was seen only a few times. The chain uses TRBV21-1 and TRBJ2-3; TRBD1, as called in the table, went unchecked against the DNA. TRBV21-1 is a pseudogene segment. There are 16 residues in the CDR3. The CDR3 loop is CASIPENDLFTDTQYF. The DNA of the CDR3 is TGTGCCAGCATCCCGGAGAATGATCTTTTCACAGATACGCAGTATTTT.

The gene calls are TRBV5-6 and TRBJ2-2; D ambiguous. With 4 bases removed from V and 4 bases from J, the gap between germline ends came to 11 bases. The germline V gene has CDR1 SGHDT and CDR2 YYEEEE. The CDR3 contains 14 residues. The CDR3 spells CASSLNAVTGELFF. CDR3 bases: TGTGCCAGCAGCCTAAACGCAGTCACCGGGGAGCTGTTTTTT.

Only a few counts were recorded for this clonotype. The J gene is TRBJ2-7, the V gene TRBV6-5; D might be TRBD2 (5 bases). The CDR3 runs 15 residues. V lost 6 bases, J lost 0 bases, and 15 bases lay in between. Germline assignment: CDR1 MNHEY and CDR2 SVGAGI. CDR3 sequence: CASRDGTRGSYEQYF. The CDR3 DNA reads as TGTGCCAGCAGGGACGGTACTCGGGGCTCCTACGAGCAGTACTTC.

J is TRBJ2-7 and V is TRBV2; 7 nucleotides match TRBD1. Germline V lookup: CDR1 SNHLY, CDR2 FYNNEI. V lost 8 bases, J lost 3 bases, and 1 base stayed unmatched. This CDR3 has 11 amino acids. The CDR3 nucleotides are TGTGCCAGCCACAGGGGCTACGAGCAGTACTTC. Residues: CASHRGYEQYF. Full variable domain (outside the CDR3, taken from reference TRBV2 and TRBJ2-7): EPEVTQTPSHQVTQMGQEVILRCVPISNHLYFYWYRQILGQKVEFLVSFYNNEISEKSEIFDDQFSVERPDGSNFTLKIRSTKLEDSAMYFCASHRGYEQYFGPGTRLTVT.

This clonotype has more than one count but fewer than ten. V and J are TRBV5-1 and TRBJ2-3; possible D gene TRBD1, 7 bases. Trimming removed 0 bases at V and 5 bases at J, with 19 bases between. The CDR3 sequence is 17 residues long. Germline CDR1 and CDR2: SGHRS and YFSETQ. The DNA for the CDR3 is TGCGCCAGCAGCTTGGCCCCCGGAGGGACAGAGCTAGATACGCAGTATTTT. Protein product: CASSLAPGGTELDTQYF.

This clonotype was seen a few times. The gene calls are TRBV4-1 and TRBJ2-7; D is unresolved. Germline V gene lookup returns CDR1 MGHRA and CDR2 YSYEKL. The CDR3 runs to 13 residues. V was cut by 4 bases and J by 2 bases, with 9 bases left in between. This CDR3 reads CASSPKTAYEQYF. DNA of the CDR3: TGCGCCAGCAGCCCGAAAACTGCCTACGAGCAGTACTTC.

The genes are TRBV11-2 and TRBJ2-7, with 11 bases aligning to TRBD2. The DNA end favors TRBJ2-5, so the J call may be wrong. Per the germline V gene, CDR1 is SGHAT and CDR2 is FQNNGV. CDR3 length: 16 residues. The CDR3 DNA reads as TGTGCCAGCAGCTTAGACCAACTAGCGGGAGTGGAGACCCAGTACTTC. Protein: CASSLDQLAGVETQYF.

This chain uses TRBV20-1 with TRBJ2-7, with 7 bases that match TRBD1. Germline values: CDR1 DFQATT, CDR2 SNEGSKA (reference sequence). The CDR3 consists of 13 residues. Germline trimming cut 6 bases from V and 2 bases from J; bases unmatched to any gene: 7. The CDR3 loop reads CSAQDRRPYEQYF. The CDR3, as DNA: TGCAGTGCCCAGGACAGGCGGCCCTACGAGCAGTACTTC.